Following are 17 T cell receptor beta chains from one sample sequenced in a study of read filtering for tumor transcriptome and immune sequencing. From approximately 430 ng of RNA, a library with molecular barcoded alpha/delta and beta/gamma adaptors was made. MiXCR was run by TCRdb on the reads, yielding one entry per CDR3 protein. The sample carries some 41,000 distinct CDR3 sequences, roughly 12% recorded once. The sequencing sample was made of a population of CD138-negative cells sorted from bone marrow. These receptors all stem from a donor aged 40 or older with multiple myeloma.

J is TRBJ1-2 and V is TRBV19, with TRBD1 identical over 7 bases. CDR3 length: 14 residues. Germline V gene lookup returns CDR1 LNHDA and CDR2 SQIVND (reference sequence). The V segment lost 7 bases and the J segment 4 bases; nucleotides outside the gene matches: 9. CDR3 sequence reads: CASTPQGGTYGYTF. The CDR3 region has the DNA TGTGCCAGTACCCCTCAGGGGGGGACCTATGGCTACACCTTC.

The J gene is TRBJ1-3, the V gene TRBV18, with TRBD1 identical over 7 bases. The CDR3 contains 14 residues. Germline V gene sequence: CDR1 KGHSH, CDR2 LQKENI. J gave up 6 bases and V 4 bases, and 6 bases lay outside the gene matches. The CDR3 reads CASSRDRAENTIYF. The CDR3 DNA follows: TGTGCCAGCTCACGAGACAGGGCCGAAAACACCATATATTTT.

This clonotype was seen at least ten times. The chain links TRBV4-1 to TRBJ1-2; 11 positions agree with TRBD1. Germline values: CDR1 MGHRA, CDR2 YSYEKL. The ends lost 4 bases at V and 3 bases at J; junction bases unmatched: 4. There are 15 residues in the CDR3. The CDR3 loop is CASSPGTGGDYGYTF. As DNA, the CDR3 is TGCGCCAGCAGCCCCGGGACAGGGGGAGACTATGGCTACACCTTC.

This chain links TRBV11-2 with TRBJ1-5; D remains ambiguous. The V end lost 3 bases, the J end lost 1 base, and 10 bases lay between the germline ends. Germline-derived CDR1 and CDR2 are SGHAT and FQNNGV. The CDR3 extends over 15 amino acids. The chain's CDR3 is CASSFASGSNQPQHF. CDR3 in DNA: TGTGCCAGCAGCTTTGCTTCCGGGAGCAATCAGCCCCAGCATTTT.

Concerning this clonotype: A clone one base away is much larger, so this may be a read error. The chain links TRBV21-1 to TRBJ2-7; the table assigns TRBD2, which was not confirmed against the DNA. TRBV21-1 is annotated as a pseudogene. This CDR3 is built from 17 residues. In nucleotides, the CDR3 is TGTGCCAGCAGCAGCCGTACTAGCGGGGACCCCCGAAGGGGGCAGTACTTC. Amino acids: CASSSRTSGDPRRGQYF.

A note on this clonotype: A read error is possible here, since a much larger clone lies one base away. The rearrangement links TRBV20-1 to TRBJ2-1; 8 bases map to TRBD2. Germline CDR1 DFQATT, CDR2 SNEGSKA (reference sequence). The CDR3 contains 14 residues. CDR3 loop: CSAPSGGHYKEQFF. DNA of the CDR3: TGCAGTGCACCCAGCGGGGGACACTACAAGGAGCAGTTCTTC.

This clonotype occurred many times. The chain uses TRBV6-2 or TRBV6-3 and TRBJ2-7; unclear D gene. Germline V gene data show CDR1 as MNHEY and CDR2 as SVGEGT. V shed 4 bases and J shed 6 bases, with 7 bases lying between them. This CDR3 is built from 11 residues. DNA of the CDR3: TGTGCCAGCAGTTTGGGCGGCGAGCAGTACTTC. The encoded protein is CASSLGGEQYF.

This clonotype was counted only a few times. This chain connects TRBV4-1 to TRBJ2-7, with D possibly matching TRBD1 (5 bases). The CDR3 is made up of 14 amino acids. Germline lookup yields CDR1 MGHRA and CDR2 YSYEKL. The V gene lost 1 base and the J gene lost 2 bases, with 9 bases spanning the gap. CDR3 sequence (DNA): TGCGCCAGCAGCCAAGCCATGGGGCCCTACGAGCAGTACTTC. Residues: CASSQAMGPYEQYF.

This clonotype was counted at least ten times. The chain joins TRBV18 to TRBJ2-1, with 10 bases identical to TRBD2. The ends lost 5 bases at V and 8 bases at J; junction bases unmatched: 6. The germline V gene encodes CDR1 KGHSH and CDR2 LQKENI. This CDR3 has 14 residues. In nucleotides, the CDR3 is TGTGCCAGCTCAGCGGGACTAGCGTTCGATGAGCAGTTCTTC. Translation gives CASSAGLAFDEQFF. Variable domain in full (rest from reference TRBV18 and TRBJ2-1): NAGVMQNPRHLVRRRGQEARLRCSPMKGHSHVYWYRQLPEEGLKFMVYLQKENIIDESGMPKERFSAEFPKEGPSILRIQQVVRGDSAAYFCASSAGLAFDEQFFGPGTRLTVL.

This clonotype has at least ten counts. V usage is TRBV11-2 and J usage is TRBJ2-1, with a weak D call TRBD1 (6 bases). This CDR3 comprises 15 residues. V lost 4 bases, J lost 3 bases, and 13 bases lay in between. Germline-derived CDR1 and CDR2 are SGHAT and FQNNGV. The CDR3 is CASSSRGPDYNEQFF. The CDR3 bases are TGTGCCAGCAGCTCCAGGGGCCCCGACTACAATGAGCAGTTCTTC.

This clonotype was recorded at least ten times. The chain has TRBV27 and TRBJ2-2; maybe TRBD1 (5 bases). The CDR3 covers 14 residues. Looked up from germline, CDR1 is MNHEY and CDR2 is SMNVEV (reference sequence). The V gene lost 6 bases and the J gene lost 5 bases, with 13 bases spanning the gap. Here the CDR3 reads CASRGVSWTGELFF. Here the CDR3 DNA reads TGTGCCAGCAGAGGGGTTTCGTGGACCGGGGAGCTGTTTTTT.

This clonotype was observed a handful of times. V usage is TRBV10-3 and J usage is TRBJ2-6, with D tentatively TRBD1 (5 bases). Trimming removed 7 bases at V and 3 bases at J, with 7 bases between. CDR1 ENHRY and CDR2 SYGVKD come from the germline V gene. The CDR3 consists of 13 residues. CDR3 amino acids: CAITGIGANVLTF. CDR3 DNA: TGTGCCATCACAGGGATTGGGGCCAACGTCCTGACTTTC.

This clonotype occurred a few times. This could be a read error, since a much larger clone is one nucleotide away. The J gene is TRBJ1-5, the V gene TRBV28; the D is unclear. In germline, CDR1 is MDHEN, CDR2 SYDVKM. The CDR3 spans 14 residues. V was clipped by 4 bases and J by 7 bases, with 14 bases between them. The CDR3 sequence: CASSSAALRQPQHF. As DNA, the CDR3 is TGTGCCAGCAGTTCCGCTGCACTCAGACAGCCCCAGCATTTT.

This clonotype was observed once. The V call is TRBV21-1, the J call TRBJ2-3; the table's D call of TRBD1 was not tested on the DNA. TRBV21-1 is described as a pseudogene. The CDR3 contains 18 residues. The CDR3 DNA sequence: TGTGCCAGCAGCCTAGTGCGGGGCCAAGCAGCGGTAACAGATACGCAGTATTTT. Translated, it gives CASSLVRGQAAVTDTQYF.

The gene calls are TRBV7-9 and TRBJ2-5; either TRBD1 or TRBD2 may supply D (7 bases each). Germline V gene lookup returns CDR1 SEHNR and CDR2 FQNEAQ (reference sequence). Trimming pared 1 base from V and 2 bases from J, leaving 14 bases between. The CDR3 covers 16 residues. The CDR3 protein is CASSLGQGGSQETQYF. The CDR3 coding sequence is TGTGCCAGCAGCTTAGGACAGGGAGGGAGTCAAGAGACCCAGTACTTC.

The table lists this clonotype with many counts. The J gene is TRBJ2-7, the V gene TRBV7-2; D remains ambiguous. CDR1 and CDR2 (germline): SGHTA, FQGNSA. The CDR3 totals 13 residues. Trimming took 6 bases from V and 7 from J, leaving 16 bases between them. Here the CDR3 reads CASSFVLVGEQYF. The CDR3 region has the DNA TGTGCCAGCAGTTTCGTTCTGGTGGGGGAGCAGTACTTC.

This clonotype occurred many times. The chain's CDR3 is CASSHGGDQPQHF. In DNA, the CDR3 is TGTGCCAGCAGCCATGGGGGGGATCAGCCCCAGCATTTT. The V and J genes are TRBV3-1 and TRBJ1-5; D is perhaps TRBD1 (5 bases). This CDR3 region has 13 residues. Trimming stripped 3 bases from V and 5 bases from J, with 8 bases between. Germline CDR1 reads LGHDT; CDR2 reads YNNKEL (reference sequence).